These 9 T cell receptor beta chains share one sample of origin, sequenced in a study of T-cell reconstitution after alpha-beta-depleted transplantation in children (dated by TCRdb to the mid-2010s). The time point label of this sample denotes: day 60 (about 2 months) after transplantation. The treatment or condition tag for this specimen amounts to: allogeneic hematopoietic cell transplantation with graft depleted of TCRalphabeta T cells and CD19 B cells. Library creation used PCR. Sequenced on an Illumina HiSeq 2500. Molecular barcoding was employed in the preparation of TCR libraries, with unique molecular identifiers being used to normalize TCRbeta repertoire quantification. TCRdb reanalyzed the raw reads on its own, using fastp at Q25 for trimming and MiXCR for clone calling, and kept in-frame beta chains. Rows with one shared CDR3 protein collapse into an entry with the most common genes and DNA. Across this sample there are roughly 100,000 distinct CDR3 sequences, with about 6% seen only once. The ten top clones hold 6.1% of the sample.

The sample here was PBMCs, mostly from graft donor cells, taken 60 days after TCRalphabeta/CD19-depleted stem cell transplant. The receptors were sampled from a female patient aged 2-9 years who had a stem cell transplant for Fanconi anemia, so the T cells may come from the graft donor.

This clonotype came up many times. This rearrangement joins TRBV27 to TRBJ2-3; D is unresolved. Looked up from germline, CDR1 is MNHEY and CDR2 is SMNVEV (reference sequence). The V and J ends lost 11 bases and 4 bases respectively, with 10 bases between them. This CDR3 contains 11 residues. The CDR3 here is CAGYGADTQYF. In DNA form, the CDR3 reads TGTGCCGGTTATGGGGCAGATACGCAGTATTTT.

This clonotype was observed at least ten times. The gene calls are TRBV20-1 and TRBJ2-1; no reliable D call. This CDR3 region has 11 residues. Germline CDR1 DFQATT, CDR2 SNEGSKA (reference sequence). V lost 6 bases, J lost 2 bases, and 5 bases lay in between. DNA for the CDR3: TGCAGTGCCATACCCTACAATGAGCAGTTCTTC. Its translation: CSAIPYNEQFF.

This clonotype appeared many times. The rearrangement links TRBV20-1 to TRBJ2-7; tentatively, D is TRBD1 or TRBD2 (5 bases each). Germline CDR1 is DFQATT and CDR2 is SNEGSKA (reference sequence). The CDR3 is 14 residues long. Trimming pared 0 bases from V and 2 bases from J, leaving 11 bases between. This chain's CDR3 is CSARDLRGAYEQYF. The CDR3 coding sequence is TGCAGTGCTAGAGATCTGAGAGGGGCCTACGAGCAGTACTTC.

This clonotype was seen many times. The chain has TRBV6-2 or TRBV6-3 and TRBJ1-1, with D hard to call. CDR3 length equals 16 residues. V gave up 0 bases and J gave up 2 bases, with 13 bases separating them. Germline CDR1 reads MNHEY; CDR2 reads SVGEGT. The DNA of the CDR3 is TGTGCCAGCAGTTACTCTGCCAGAAGGCGAAACACTGAAGCTTTCTTT. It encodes CASSYSARRRNTEAFF.

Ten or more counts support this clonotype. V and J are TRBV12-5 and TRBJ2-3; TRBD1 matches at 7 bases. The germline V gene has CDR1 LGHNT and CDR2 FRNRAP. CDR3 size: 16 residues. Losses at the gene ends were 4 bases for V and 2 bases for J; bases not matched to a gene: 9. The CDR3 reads CASGSNTGVSTDTQYF. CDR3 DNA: TGTGCTAGTGGTTCAAACACAGGGGTCTCCACAGATACGCAGTATTTT.

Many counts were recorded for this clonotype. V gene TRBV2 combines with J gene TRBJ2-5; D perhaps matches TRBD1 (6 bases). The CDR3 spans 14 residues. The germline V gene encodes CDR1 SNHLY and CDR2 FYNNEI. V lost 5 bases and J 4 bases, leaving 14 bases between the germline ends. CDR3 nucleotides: TGTGCCAGCAGTAAATGGGGGCTAGGAGAGACCCAGTACTTC. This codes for CASSKWGLGETQYF.

This chain's CDR3 is CASSLPEGHHLYEQYF. CDR3 DNA: TGTGCCAGCAGCCTACCCGAGGGACACCACCTCTACGAGCAGTACTTC. The chain couples TRBV28 to TRBJ2-7; D may be TRBD1 (6 bases). The ends were cut back, 6 bases at V and 3 bases at J, with 21 bases in the middle. This CDR3 contains 16 residues. The germline CDR1 and CDR2 sequences are MDHEN and SYDVKM.

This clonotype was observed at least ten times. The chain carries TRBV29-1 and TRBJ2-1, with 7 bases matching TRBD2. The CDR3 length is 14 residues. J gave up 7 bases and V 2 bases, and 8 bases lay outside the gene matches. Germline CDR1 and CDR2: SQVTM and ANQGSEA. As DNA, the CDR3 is TGCAGCGTTGAAATCTCCTGGACTAGTAATGAGCAGTTCTTC. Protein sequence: CSVEISWTSNEQFF.

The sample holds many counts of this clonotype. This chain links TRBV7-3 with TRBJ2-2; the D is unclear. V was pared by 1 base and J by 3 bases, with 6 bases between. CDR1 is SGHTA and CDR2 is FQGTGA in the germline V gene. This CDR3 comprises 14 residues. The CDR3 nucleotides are TGTGCCAGCAGCTTAATGGGTGACACCGGGGAGCTGTTTTTT. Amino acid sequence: CASSLMGDTGELFF.